This passage covers 8 T cell receptor beta chains from one sample sequenced in a study of T cell changes during pregnancy in multiple sclerosis. The assay was immunoSEQ multiplex PCR, and TCRdb's table has in-frame clones only and misses some. The data hold 20,000 or so clones, with about 92% observed a single time. Sequenced here: CD8+ T cells from peripheral blood mononuclear cells, sampled in the third trimester of pregnancy. The receptor set was obtained from a female donor in good health, enrolled as a control in a pregnancy study.

This clone was seen a single time. V gene TRBV6-5 combines with J gene TRBJ1-2; tentative D call: TRBD1 (6 bases). V gave up 6 bases and J gave up 4 bases, with 12 bases separating them. CDR3 length: 13 amino acids. The germline gives CDR1 MNHEY, CDR2 SVGAGI. The CDR3 spells CASSQGRIYGYTF. The CDR3 region has the DNA TGTGCCAGCAGCCAGGGGAGAATCTATGGCTACACCTTC.

The V call is TRBV19, the J call TRBJ1-1; D unclear. This CDR3 spans 16 amino acids. With 3 bases removed from V and 0 bases from J, the gap between germline ends came to 14 bases. Looked up from germline, CDR1 is LNHDA and CDR2 is SQIVND (reference sequence). The CDR3 sequence is CASSMRYREMNTEAFF. The CDR3 DNA sequence: TGTGCCAGTAGTATGCGGTATAGAGAAATGAACACTGAAGCTTTCTTT.

The rearrangement links TRBV27 to TRBJ1-1; TRBD1 might be the D (6 bases). The germline V gene encodes CDR1 MNHEY and CDR2 SMNVEV (reference sequence). Trimming took off 10 bases at V and 5 bases at J, with 17 bases between the two ends. CDR3 size: 13 residues. The CDR3 protein is CATKDRARTEAFF. The CDR3, as DNA: TGTGCCACTAAGGACAGAGCCAGGACTGAAGCTTTCTTT.

The genes are TRBV4-1 and TRBJ2-7; D is uncertain. Germline values: CDR1 MGHRA, CDR2 YSYEKL. The CDR3 is 13 amino acids. V lost 1 base and J lost 3, with 7 bases in between. CDR3 nucleotides: TGCGCCAGCAGCCAAGTAAACAACTACGAGCAGTACTTC. Translated: CASSQVNNYEQYF.

CDR3 amino acids: CASSLAEDEQFF. The CDR3 nucleotides read TGTGCCAGCAGCTTGGCGGAGGATGAGCAGTTCTTC. J is TRBJ2-1 and V is TRBV5-6; D perhaps matches TRBD2 (5 bases). Trimming removed 0 bases from V and 8 bases from J, with 6 bases in between. Per germline, CDR1 SGHDT and CDR2 YYEEEE. CDR3 size: 12 residues. The complete variable domain, with remaining parts taken from reference TRBV5-6 and TRBJ2-1, reads DAGVTQSPTHLIKTRGQQVTLRCSPKSGHDTVSWYQQALGQGPQFIFQYYEEEERQRGNFPDRFSGHQFPNYSSELNVNALLLGDSALYLCASSLAEDEQFFGPGTRLTVL.

V and J are TRBV27 and TRBJ1-2, with a possible D match to TRBD1 (6 bases). The CDR3 consists of 15 residues. Trimming stripped 1 base from V and 2 bases from J, with 11 bases between. Germline loops: CDR1 MNHEY, CDR2 SMNVEV (reference sequence). DNA of the CDR3: TGTGCCAGCAGTTTATTCTACAGGGCCAACTATGGCTACACCTTC. It is translated as CASSLFYRANYGYTF.

V gene TRBV19 combines with J gene TRBJ2-5, with TRBD2 identical over 8 bases. Germline lookup yields CDR1 LNHDA and CDR2 SQIVND (reference sequence). The CDR3 spans 17 residues. After removal of 4 bases from V and 3 bases from J, the junction contained 13 bases not matched to a gene. CDR3 nucleotides: TGTGCCAGTAGTACGGGGTCAGAACCGGGACTAGAAGAGACCCAGTACTTC. Its protein is CASSTGSEPGLEETQYF.

This chain uses TRBV6-5 with TRBJ2-7, with TRBD1 identical over 10 bases. The CDR3 has 15 residues. Germline CDR1 MNHEY, CDR2 SVGAGI. V lost 2 bases to trimming and J lost 1 base; unmatched junction nucleotides: 2. CDR3 sequence reads: CASSYRDRGSYEQYF. The CDR3 nucleotides are TGTGCCAGCAGTTACCGGGACAGGGGTTCCTACGAGCAGTACTTC.